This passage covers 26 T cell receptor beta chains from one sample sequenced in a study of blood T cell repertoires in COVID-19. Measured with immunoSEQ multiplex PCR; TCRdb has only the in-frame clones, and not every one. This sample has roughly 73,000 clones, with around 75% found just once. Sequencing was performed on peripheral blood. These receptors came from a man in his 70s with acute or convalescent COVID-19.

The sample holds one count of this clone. The CDR3 spells CASSLSENSYNEQFF. The CDR3 DNA follows: TGTGCCAGCAGCTTAAGCGAGAACTCCTACAATGAGCAGTTCTTC. V and J are TRBV7-3 and TRBJ2-1; D remains unclear. Germline CDR1 SGHTA, CDR2 FQGTGA. The CDR3 covers 15 residues. The V end was cut by 1 base, the J end by 0 bases, with 7 bases between.

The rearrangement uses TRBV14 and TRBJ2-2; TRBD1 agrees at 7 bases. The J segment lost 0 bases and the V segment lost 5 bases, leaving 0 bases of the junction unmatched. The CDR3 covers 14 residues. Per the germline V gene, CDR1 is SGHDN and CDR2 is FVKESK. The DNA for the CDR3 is TGTGCCAGCAGCGACAGGGCGAACACCGGGGAGCTGTTTTTT. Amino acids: CASSDRANTGELFF. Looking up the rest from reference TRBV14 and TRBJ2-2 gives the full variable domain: EAGVTQFPSHSVIEKGQTVTLRCDPISGHDNLYWYRRVMGKEIKFLLHFVKESKQDESGMPNNRFLAERTGGTYSTLKVQPAELEDSGVYFCASSDRANTGELFFGEGSRLTVL.

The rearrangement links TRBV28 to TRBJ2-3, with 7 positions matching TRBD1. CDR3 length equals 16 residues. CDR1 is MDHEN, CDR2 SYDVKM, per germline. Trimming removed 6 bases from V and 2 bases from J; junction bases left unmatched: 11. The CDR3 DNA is TGTGCCAGCAGCTCCGGGACAGTCTCCCCCACAGATACGCAGTATTTT. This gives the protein CASSSGTVSPTDTQYF.

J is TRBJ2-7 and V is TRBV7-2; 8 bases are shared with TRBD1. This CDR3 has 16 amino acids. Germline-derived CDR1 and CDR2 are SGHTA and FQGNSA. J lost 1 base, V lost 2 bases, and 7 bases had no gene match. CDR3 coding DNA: TGTGCCAGCAGCTTAAGCGGGCAGGGGGCTTCCTACGAGCAGTACTTC. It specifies CASSLSGQGASYEQYF.

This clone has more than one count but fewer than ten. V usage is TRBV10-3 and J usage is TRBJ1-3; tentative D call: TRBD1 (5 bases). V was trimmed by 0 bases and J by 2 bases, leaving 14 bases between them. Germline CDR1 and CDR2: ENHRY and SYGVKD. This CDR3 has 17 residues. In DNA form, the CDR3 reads TGTGCCATCAGTGAGTCGATAAACAGGCAAACTGGAAACACCATATATTTT. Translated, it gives CAISESINRQTGNTIYF.

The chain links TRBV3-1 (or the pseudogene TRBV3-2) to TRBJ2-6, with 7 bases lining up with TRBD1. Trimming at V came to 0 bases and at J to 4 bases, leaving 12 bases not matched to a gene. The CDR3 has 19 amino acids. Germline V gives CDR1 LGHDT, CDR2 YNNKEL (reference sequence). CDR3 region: CASSQDSGQRRRGANVLTF. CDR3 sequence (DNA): TGTGCCAGCAGCCAAGATTCGGGACAGAGGCGTCGGGGGGCCAACGTCCTGACTTTC.

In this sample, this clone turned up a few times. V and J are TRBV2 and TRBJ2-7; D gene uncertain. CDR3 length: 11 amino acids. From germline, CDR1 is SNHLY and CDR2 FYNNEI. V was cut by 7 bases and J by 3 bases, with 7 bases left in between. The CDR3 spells CASTLSYEQYF. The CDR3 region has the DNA TGTGCCAGCACCCTGAGCTACGAGCAGTACTTC.

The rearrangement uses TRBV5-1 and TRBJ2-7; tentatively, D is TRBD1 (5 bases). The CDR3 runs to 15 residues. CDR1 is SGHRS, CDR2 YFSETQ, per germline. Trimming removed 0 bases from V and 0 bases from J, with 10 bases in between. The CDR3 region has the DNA TGCGCCAGCAGCTTGGCCGCAGGGCCCTCCTACGAGCAGTACTTC. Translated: CASSLAAGPSYEQYF.

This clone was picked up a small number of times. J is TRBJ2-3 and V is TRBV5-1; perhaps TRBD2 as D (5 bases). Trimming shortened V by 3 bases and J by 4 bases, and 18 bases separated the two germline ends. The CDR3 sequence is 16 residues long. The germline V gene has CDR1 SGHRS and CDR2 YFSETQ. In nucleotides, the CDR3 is TGCGCCAGCAGCTCACTCCCCGGGGTTGATCCAGATACGCAGTATTTT. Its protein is CASSSLPGVDPDTQYF.

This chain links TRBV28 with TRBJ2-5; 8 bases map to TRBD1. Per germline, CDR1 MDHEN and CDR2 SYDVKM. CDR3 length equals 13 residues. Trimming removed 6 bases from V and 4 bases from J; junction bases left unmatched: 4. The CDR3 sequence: CASSLGTGETQYF. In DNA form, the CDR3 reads TGTGCCAGCAGCCTAGGGACAGGAGAGACCCAGTACTTC.

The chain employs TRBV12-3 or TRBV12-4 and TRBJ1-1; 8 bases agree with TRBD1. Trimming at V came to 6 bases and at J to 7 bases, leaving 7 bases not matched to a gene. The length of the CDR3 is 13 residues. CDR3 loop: CASSRGQGFEAFF. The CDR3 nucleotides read TGTGCCAGCAGCCGAGGACAGGGCTTTGAAGCTTTCTTT.

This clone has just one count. This CDR3 is CASSQSTDTQYF. CDR3 in DNA: TGTGCCAGTAGTCAGAGCACAGATACGCAGTATTTT. V gene TRBV19 combines with J gene TRBJ2-3; D uncertain. Germline CDR1 LNHDA, CDR2 SQIVND (reference sequence). The CDR3 totals 12 residues. Deletions cut 5 bases from V and 0 bases from J, with 3 bases between.

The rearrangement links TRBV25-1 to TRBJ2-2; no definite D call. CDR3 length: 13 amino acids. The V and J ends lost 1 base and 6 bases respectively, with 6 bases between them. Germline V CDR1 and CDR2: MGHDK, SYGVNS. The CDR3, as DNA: TGTGCCAGCAGTGAATGGAGCGCCGGGGAGCTGTTTTTT. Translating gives CASSEWSAGELFF.

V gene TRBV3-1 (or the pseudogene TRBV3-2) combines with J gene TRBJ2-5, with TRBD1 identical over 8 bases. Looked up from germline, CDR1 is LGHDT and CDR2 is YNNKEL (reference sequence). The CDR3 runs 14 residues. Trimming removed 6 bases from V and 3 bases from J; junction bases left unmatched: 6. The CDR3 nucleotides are TGTGCCAGCAGTTTCGGACAGGGAGAAGAGACCCAGTACTTC. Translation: CASSFGQGEETQYF.

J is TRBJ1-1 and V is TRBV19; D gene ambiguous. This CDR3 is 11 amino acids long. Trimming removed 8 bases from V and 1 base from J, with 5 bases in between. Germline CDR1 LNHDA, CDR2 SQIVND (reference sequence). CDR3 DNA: TGTGCCAGTGGCTGGAACACTGAAGCTTTCTTT. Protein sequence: CASGWNTEAFF.

For the CDR3, the DNA is TGTGCCAGCAGTTGGGCCGGGACACTTAACACCGGGGAGCTGTTTTTT. Translation gives CASSWAGTLNTGELFF. This rearrangement joins TRBV27 to TRBJ2-2; maybe TRBD1 (6 bases). Trimming removed 4 bases from V and 2 bases from J, with 14 bases in between. The germline V gene has CDR1 MNHEY and CDR2 SMNVEV (reference sequence). The CDR3 has 16 residues.

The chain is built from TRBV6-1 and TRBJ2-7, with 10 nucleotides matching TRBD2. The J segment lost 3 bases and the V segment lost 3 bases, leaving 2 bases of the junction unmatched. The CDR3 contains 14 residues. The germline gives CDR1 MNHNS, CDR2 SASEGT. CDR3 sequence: CASSEGLANYEQYF. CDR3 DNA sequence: TGTGCCAGCAGTGAGGGACTAGCGAACTACGAGCAGTACTTC.

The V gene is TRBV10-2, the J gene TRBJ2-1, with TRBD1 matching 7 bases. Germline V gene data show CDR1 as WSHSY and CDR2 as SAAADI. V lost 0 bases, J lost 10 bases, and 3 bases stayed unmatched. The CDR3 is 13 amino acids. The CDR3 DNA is TGCGCCAGCAGTGAGTCCACAGGGGCCGAGCAGTTCTTC. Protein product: CASSESTGAEQFF.

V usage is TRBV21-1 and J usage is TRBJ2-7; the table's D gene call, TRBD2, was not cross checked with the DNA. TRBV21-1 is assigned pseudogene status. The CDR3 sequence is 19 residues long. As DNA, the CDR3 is TGTGCCAGCAGCAAATGGGGGTTAGCGGGACTCGGGTTTGACTACGAGCAGTACTTC. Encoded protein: CASSKWGLAGLGFDYEQYF.

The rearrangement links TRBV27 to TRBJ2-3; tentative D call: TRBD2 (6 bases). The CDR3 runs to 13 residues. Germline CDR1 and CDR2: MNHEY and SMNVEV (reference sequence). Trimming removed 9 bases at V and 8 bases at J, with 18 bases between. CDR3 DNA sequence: TGTGCCAGTTTAGGGACTTGGTGGGGTACGCAGTATTTT. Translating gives CASLGTWWGTQYF.

The CDR3 region has the DNA TGTGCCAGCAGACCCGGGGGGTACAGTTATGGCTACACCTTC. Its translation: CASRPGGYSYGYTF. The V call is TRBV27, the J call TRBJ1-2; possibly TRBD1 for D (5 bases). The germline V and J ends were trimmed by 6 bases and 5 bases, with 16 bases remaining between them. In germline, CDR1 is MNHEY, CDR2 SMNVEV (reference sequence). The CDR3 length is 14 residues.

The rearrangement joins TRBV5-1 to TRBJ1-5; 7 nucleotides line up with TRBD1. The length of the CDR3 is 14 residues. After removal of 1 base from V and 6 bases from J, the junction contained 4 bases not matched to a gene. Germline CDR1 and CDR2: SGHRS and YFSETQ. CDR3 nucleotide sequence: TGCGCCAGCAGCTTGACAGGGGAGAGTCAGCCCCAGCATTTT. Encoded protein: CASSLTGESQPQHF.

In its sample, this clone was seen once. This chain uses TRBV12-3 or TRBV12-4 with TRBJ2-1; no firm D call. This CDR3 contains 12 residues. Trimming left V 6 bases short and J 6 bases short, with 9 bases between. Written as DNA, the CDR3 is TGTGCCAGCAGCCGACAATCCAATGAGCAGTTCTTC. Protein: CASSRQSNEQFF.

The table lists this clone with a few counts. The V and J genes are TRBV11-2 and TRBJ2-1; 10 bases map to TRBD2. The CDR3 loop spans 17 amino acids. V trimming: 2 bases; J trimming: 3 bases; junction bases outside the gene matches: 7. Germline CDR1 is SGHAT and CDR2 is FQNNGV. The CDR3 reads CASSLRISGRIYNEQFF. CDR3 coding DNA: TGTGCCAGCAGCTTACGGATTAGCGGGAGGATCTACAATGAGCAGTTCTTC.

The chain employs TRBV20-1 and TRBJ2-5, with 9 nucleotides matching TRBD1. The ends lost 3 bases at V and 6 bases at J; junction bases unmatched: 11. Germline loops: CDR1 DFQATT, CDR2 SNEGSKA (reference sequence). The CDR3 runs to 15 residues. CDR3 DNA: TGCAGTGCTAGTTACGGACAGGGGTTGAGAAAGACCCAGTACTTC. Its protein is CSASYGQGLRKTQYF.

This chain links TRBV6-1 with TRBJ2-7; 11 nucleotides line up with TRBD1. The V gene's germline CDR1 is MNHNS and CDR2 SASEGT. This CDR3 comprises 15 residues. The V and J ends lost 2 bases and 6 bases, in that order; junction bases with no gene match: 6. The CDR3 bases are TGTGCCAGCAGTGAACTTGGGACAGGGGGACGCGAGCAGTACTTC. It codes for CASSELGTGGREQYF.